This TCR beta chain is drawn from a study of blood T cell repertoires in COVID-19. On the study more broadly: The origin of the acute and convalescent COVID-19 samples was the United States, Italy and Spain. Sources were T cells, B-cell-depleted T cells, or PBMCs; the material itself was cDNA or gDNA.

Germline-derived CDR1 and CDR2 are MNHEY and SVGEGT. The CDR3 is 15 residues long. V was pared by 0 bases and J by 4 bases, with 12 bases between. Under the authors' procedure: Amplified reference gene primers provided the basis for estimating nucleated cell counts. TCRdb keeps only in-frame clones here, not all; method: immunoSEQ multiplex PCR. That table is the source of V, J and clone size, and D and trimming were worked out from the DNA. The data hold some 77,000 clones, with roughly 90% observed a single time. Material: peripheral blood. This sequence joins TRBV6-2 or TRBV6-3 and TRBJ1-2; D gene uncertain. The receptor's source is a woman over 75 with active or convalescent COVID-19. The CDR3 bases are TGTGCCAGCAGTTACTCACTTCACGGTGGCTATGGCTACACCTTC. Translating it yields CASSYSLHGGYGYTF.